Listed here are 3 T cell receptor beta chains from one sample, sequenced in a study of OX40 agonist ivuxolimab in advanced cancers. Data came from immunoSEQ multiplex PCR; TCRdb stores just in-frame clones and leaves some out. The data hold tens of thousands of clones, with 88% observed a single time. The sequencing here drew on CD4+ or CD8+ T cells sorted from blood, taken in a trial of the OX40 agonist ivuxolimab. The source is an adult with an advanced solid tumor such as melanoma, head and neck, liver or kidney cancer.

The CDR3 bases are TGTGCCAGTAGTGCATCAAGGACAGATACGCAGTATTTT. Protein sequence: CASSASRTDTQYF. The chain joins TRBV19 to TRBJ2-3; no clear D. Germline assignment: CDR1 LNHDA and CDR2 SQIVND (reference sequence). The CDR3 totals 13 residues. Deletions cut 5 bases from V and 3 bases from J, with 9 bases between.

V and J are TRBV4-1 and TRBJ1-1; 8 bases line up with TRBD1. V dropped 1 base and J dropped 0; count of bases not matched to a gene: 1. CDR3 length: 15 amino acids. CDR1 is MGHRA and CDR2 is YSYEKL in the germline V gene. The CDR3 loop is CASSQVDRVNTEAFF. The CDR3 region has the DNA TGCGCCAGCAGCCAAGTGGACAGGGTGAACACTGAAGCTTTCTTT.

The table lists this clone with a count of one. This rearrangement joins TRBV18 to TRBJ1-2, with no clear D. CDR1 is KGHSH and CDR2 is LQKENI in the germline V gene. The CDR3 is made up of 13 amino acids. Trimming left V 2 bases short and J 2 bases short, with 6 bases between. CDR3 loop: CASSPTPNYGYTF. CDR3 bases: TGTGCCAGCTCACCAACCCCGAACTATGGCTACACCTTC.